This T cell receptor (beta chain) was obtained from a study of cytomegalovirus exposure and HLA in healthy donors. The germline V gene has CDR1 LNHDA and CDR2 SQIVND (reference sequence). The ends lost 5 bases at V and 0 bases at J; junction bases unmatched: 4. The length of the CDR3 is 16 residues. The PCR employed 60 Vbeta primers together with 13 Jbeta primers. Profiled with immunoSEQ multiplex PCR; TCRdb holds only in-frame clones, not every one. The table lists 75,000 to 100,000 clones, about 82% of them singletons. The chain uses TRBV19 and TRBJ2-3, with TRBD2 identical over 11 bases. Sequenced material: PBMCs. This receptor was identified in a man aged 25-45 years in good health and CMV-seronegative. DNA of the CDR3: TGTGCCAGTAGTTTTTTAGCGGGAGGGAGCACAGATACGCAGTATTTT. Its protein is CASSFLAGGSTDTQYF.